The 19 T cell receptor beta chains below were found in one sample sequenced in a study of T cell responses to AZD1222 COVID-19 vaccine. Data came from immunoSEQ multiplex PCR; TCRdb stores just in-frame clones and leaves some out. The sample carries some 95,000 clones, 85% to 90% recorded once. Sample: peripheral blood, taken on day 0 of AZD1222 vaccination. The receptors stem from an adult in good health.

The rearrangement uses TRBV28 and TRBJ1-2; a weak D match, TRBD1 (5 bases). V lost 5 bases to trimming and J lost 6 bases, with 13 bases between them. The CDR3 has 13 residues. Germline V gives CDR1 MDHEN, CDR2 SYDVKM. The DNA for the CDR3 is TGTGCCAGCAGTATTCAGGGTTTCAATGGCTACACCTTC. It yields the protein CASSIQGFNGYTF.

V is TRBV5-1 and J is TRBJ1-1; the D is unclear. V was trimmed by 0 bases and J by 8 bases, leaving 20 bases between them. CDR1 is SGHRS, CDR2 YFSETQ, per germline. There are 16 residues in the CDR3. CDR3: CASSLAQISSRLEAFF. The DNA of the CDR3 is TGCGCCAGCAGCTTGGCCCAGATATCAAGTCGGCTAGAAGCTTTCTTT.

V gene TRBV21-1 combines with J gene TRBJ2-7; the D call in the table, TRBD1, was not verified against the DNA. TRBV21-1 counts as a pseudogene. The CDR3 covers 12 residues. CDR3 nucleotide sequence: TGTGCCAGCAGCCCCCGGACAGGCGAGCAGTACTTC. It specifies CASSPRTGEQYF.

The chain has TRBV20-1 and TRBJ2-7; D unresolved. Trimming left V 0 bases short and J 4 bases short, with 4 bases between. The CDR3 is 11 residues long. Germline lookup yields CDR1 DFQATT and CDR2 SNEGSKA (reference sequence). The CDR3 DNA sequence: TGCAGTGCTAGAGATGGGTACGAGCAGTACTTC. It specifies CSARDGYEQYF.

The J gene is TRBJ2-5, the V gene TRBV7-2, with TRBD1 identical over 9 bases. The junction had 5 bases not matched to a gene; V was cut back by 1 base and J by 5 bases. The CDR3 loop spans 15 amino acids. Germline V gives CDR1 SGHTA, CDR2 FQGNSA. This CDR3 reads CASSLDRGPWETQYF. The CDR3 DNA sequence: TGTGCCAGCAGCTTAGACAGGGGGCCTTGGGAGACCCAGTACTTC.

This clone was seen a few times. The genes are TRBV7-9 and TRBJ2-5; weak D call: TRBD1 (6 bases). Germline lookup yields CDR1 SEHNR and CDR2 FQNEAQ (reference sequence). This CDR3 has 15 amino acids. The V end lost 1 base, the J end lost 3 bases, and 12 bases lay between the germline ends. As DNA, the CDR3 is TGTGCCAGCAGCTTAGATGGGACACCTAAAGAGACCCAGTACTTC. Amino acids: CASSLDGTPKETQYF.

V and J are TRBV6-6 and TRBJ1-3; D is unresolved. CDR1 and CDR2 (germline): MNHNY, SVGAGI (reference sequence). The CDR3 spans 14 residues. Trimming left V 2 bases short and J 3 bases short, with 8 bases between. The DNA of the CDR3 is TGTGCCAGCAGTTACGGGGAAAGTGGAAACACCATATATTTT. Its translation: CASSYGESGNTIYF.

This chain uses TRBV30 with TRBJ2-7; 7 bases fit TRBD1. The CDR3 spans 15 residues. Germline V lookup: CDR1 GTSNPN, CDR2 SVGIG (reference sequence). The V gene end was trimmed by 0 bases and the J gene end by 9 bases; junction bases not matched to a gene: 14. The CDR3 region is CAWSVLGTALRWQYF. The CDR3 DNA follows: TGTGCCTGGAGTGTACTAGGGACAGCCCTACGATGGCAGTACTTC.

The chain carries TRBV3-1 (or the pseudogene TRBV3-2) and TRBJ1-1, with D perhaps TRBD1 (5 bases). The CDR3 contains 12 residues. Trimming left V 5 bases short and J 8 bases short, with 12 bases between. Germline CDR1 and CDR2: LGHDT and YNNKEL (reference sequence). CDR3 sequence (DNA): TGTGCCAGCAGCTGGGGAGGGGAGGAAGCTTTCTTT. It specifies CASSWGGEEAFF.

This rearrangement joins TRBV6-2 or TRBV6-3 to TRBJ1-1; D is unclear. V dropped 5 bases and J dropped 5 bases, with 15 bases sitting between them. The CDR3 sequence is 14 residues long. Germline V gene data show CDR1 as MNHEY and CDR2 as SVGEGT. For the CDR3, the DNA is TGTGCCAGCAGTAAACCAGTGGGGAGGACTGAAGCTTTCTTT. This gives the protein CASSKPVGRTEAFF.

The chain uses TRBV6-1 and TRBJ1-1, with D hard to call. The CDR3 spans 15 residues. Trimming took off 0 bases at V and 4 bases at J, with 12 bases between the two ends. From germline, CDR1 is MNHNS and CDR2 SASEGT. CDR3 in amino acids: CASSEAADSSTEAFF. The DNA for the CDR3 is TGTGCCAGCAGTGAAGCGGCGGATTCTTCCACTGAAGCTTTCTTT.

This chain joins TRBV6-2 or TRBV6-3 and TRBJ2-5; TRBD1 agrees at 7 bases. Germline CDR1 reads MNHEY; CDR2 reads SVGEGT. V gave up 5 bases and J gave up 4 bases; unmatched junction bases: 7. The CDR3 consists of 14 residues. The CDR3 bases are TGTGCCAGCAGTGCCGACAGGGTAGTAGAGACCCAGTACTTC. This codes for CASSADRVVETQYF.

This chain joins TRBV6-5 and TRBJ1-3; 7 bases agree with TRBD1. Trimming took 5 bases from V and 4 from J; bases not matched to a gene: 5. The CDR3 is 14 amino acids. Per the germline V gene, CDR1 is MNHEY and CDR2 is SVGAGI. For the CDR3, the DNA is TGTGCCAGCAGTCCCGACAGGGCAGGAAACACCATATATTTT. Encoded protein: CASSPDRAGNTIYF.

In DNA, the CDR3 is TGTGCCATCGCGGACAGAATGAACACTGAAGCTTTCTTT. Protein: CAIADRMNTEAFF. The V and J genes are TRBV19 and TRBJ1-1; a possible D gene is TRBD1 (6 bases). The germline V gene has CDR1 LNHDA and CDR2 SQIVND (reference sequence). The CDR3 runs to 13 residues. Trimming stripped 10 bases from V and 0 bases from J, with 12 bases between.

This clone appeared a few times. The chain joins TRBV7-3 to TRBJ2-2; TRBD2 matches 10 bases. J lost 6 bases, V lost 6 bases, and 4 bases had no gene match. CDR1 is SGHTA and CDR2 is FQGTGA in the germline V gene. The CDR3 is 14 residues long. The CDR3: CASRERGGPGELFF. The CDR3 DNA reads TGTGCCAGCAGAGAGCGGGGGGGTCCCGGGGAGCTGTTTTTT.

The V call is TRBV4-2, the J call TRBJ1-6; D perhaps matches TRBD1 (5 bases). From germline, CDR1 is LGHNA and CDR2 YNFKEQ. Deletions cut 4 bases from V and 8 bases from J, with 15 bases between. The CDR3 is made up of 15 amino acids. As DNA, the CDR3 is TGTGCCAGCAGCCCTCCCCCCCTGGGGGATTCACCCCTCCACTTT. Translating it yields CASSPPPLGDSPLHF.

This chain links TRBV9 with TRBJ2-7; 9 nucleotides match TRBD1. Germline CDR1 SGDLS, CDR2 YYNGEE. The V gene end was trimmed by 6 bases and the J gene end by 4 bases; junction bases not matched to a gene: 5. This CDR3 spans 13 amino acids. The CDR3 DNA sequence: TGTGCCAGCAACCCAGGACAGGGGTACGAGCAGTACTTC. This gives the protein CASNPGQGYEQYF.

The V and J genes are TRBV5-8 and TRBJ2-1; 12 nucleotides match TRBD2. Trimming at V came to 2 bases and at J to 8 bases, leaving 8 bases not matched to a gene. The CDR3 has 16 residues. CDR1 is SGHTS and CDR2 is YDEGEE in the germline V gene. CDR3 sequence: CASSFGLAGGPDEQFF. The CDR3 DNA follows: TGTGCCAGCAGCTTCGGGCTAGCGGGGGGGCCTGATGAGCAGTTCTTC.

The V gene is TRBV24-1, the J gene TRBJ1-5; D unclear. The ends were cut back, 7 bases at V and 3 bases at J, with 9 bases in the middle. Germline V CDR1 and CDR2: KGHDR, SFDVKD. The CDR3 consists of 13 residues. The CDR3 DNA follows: TGTGCCACCAGGGACGGAGCCAATCAGCCCCAGCATTTT. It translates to CATRDGANQPQHF.